A single sample gave rise to the 29 T cell receptor beta chains below, sequenced in a study of long-term antiretroviral therapy in people with HIV. The authors ran the immunoSEQ assay, v3.0, at survey level. The table came from immunoSEQ multiplex PCR; TCRdb's copy has only in-frame clones and leaves some out. The sample holds approximately 25,000 clones, roughly three quarters seen once. Sequencing was performed on unsorted PBMCs, taken 2.1 years after starting antiretroviral therapy. The origin of the receptors is a man in his thirties or forties with HIV.

V is TRBV5-1 and J is TRBJ2-7; D is unclear. V lost 0 bases and J 0 bases, leaving 7 bases between the germline ends. The CDR3 extends over 14 amino acids. CDR1 and CDR2 (germline): SGHRS, YFSETQ. The CDR3 region has the DNA TGCGCCAGCAGCTTGGTCACGAGCTCCTACGAGCAGTACTTC. Translating gives CASSLVTSSYEQYF.

The V call is TRBV27, the J call TRBJ2-7; D is ambiguous. CDR1 is MNHEY and CDR2 is SMNVEV in the germline V gene (reference sequence). V was shortened by 6 bases and J by 1 base, with 7 bases between the two germline ends. This CDR3 region has 12 residues. As DNA, the CDR3 is TGTGCCAGCAGCCGTCCGTCCTACGAGCAGTACTTC. Translation gives CASSRPSYEQYF.

The chain employs TRBV7-2 and TRBJ2-1; no clear D gene. The CDR3 has 14 residues. Germline values: CDR1 SGHTA, CDR2 FQGNSA. Trimming cost V 3 bases and J 5 bases, with 11 bases left between them. The CDR3 loop is CASSFMLWDNEQFF. The CDR3 DNA is TGTGCCAGCAGCTTCATGCTTTGGGACAATGAGCAGTTCTTC.

The V call is TRBV11-2, the J call TRBJ2-5; D gene uncertain. Trimming shortened V by 1 base and J by 5 bases, and 2 bases separated the two germline ends. Looked up from germline, CDR1 is SGHAT and CDR2 is FQNNGV. The CDR3 totals 11 residues. The CDR3 here is CASSLGETQYF. The CDR3 DNA sequence: TGTGCCAGCAGCTTAGGGGAGACCCAGTACTTC.

The genes are TRBV7-2 and TRBJ1-6; no firm D call. Germline values: CDR1 SGHTA, CDR2 FQGNSA. The CDR3 has 16 amino acids. Trimming removed 2 bases at V and 8 bases at J, with 16 bases between. The CDR3 nucleotides are TGTGCCAGCAGCTTAAACCCCGTGACAAACTATTCACCCCTCCACTTT. Residues: CASSLNPVTNYSPLHF. Full variable domain (outside the CDR3, taken from reference TRBV7-2 and TRBJ1-6): GAGVSQSPSNKVTEKGKDVELRCDPISGHTALYWYRQSLGQGLEFLIYFQGNSAPDKSGLPSDRFSAERTGGSVSTLTIQRTQQEDSAVYLCASSLNPVTNYSPLHFGNGTRLTVT.

The genes are TRBV11-2 and TRBJ1-6; no clear D. Germline CDR1 reads SGHAT; CDR2 reads FQNNGV. Deletions cut 0 bases from V and 7 bases from J, with 16 bases between. This CDR3 is 17 amino acids long. The CDR3 region has the DNA TGTGCCAGCAGCTTAGACCGGGTGGCCAGCGGAAATTCACCCCTCCACTTT. As protein: CASSLDRVASGNSPLHF.

The chain couples TRBV29-1 to TRBJ1-3; D unresolved. The CDR3 is 13 residues long. The germline V and J ends were trimmed by 1 base and 1 base, with 5 bases remaining between them. From germline, CDR1 is SQVTM and CDR2 ANQGSEA. The CDR3 region has the DNA TGCAGCGTTGAAGTCCGATCTGGAAACACCATATATTTT. Translated, it gives CSVEVRSGNTIYF.

The chain combines TRBV10-1 with TRBJ2-7; 8 positions match TRBD1. The CDR3 length is 13 residues. V dropped 8 bases and J dropped 4; count of bases not matched to a gene: 7. CDR1 and CDR2 from the germline V gene are WNHNN and SYGVQD (reference sequence). In DNA, the CDR3 is TGCGCCAGCTCGGGCAGGGGGCAGTACGAGCAGTACTTC. Its protein product is CASSGRGQYEQYF.

The chain is built from TRBV18 and TRBJ2-1; the D is unclear. Trimming shortened V by 6 bases and J by 10 bases, and 13 bases separated the two germline ends. This CDR3 has 12 amino acids. The germline gives CDR1 KGHSH, CDR2 LQKENI. The CDR3 region has the DNA TGTGCCAGCTCCCCCGGGTACCTAGAGCAGTTCTTC. Translated: CASSPGYLEQFF.

The gene calls are TRBV4-2 and TRBJ2-3; no reliable D call. The V end was cut by 0 bases, the J end by 5 bases, with 12 bases between. This CDR3 has 15 amino acids. CDR1 and CDR2 from the germline V gene are LGHNA and YNFKEQ. CDR3 bases: TGTGCCAGCAGCCAAGAGGGCAGCCAACGAGATACGCAGTATTTT. Amino acids: CASSQEGSQRDTQYF.

This chain links TRBV27 with TRBJ2-2; D possibly corresponds to TRBD1 (5 bases). Germline CDR1 reads MNHEY; CDR2 reads SMNVEV (reference sequence). The V end was cut by 3 bases, the J end by 4 bases, with 9 bases between. The CDR3 covers 14 residues. The DNA for the CDR3 is TGTGCCAGCAGTTTGGGGCCTCGCACCGGGGAGCTGTTTTTT. Amino acids: CASSLGPRTGELFF.

This clone was picked up a small number of times. The gene calls are TRBV27 and TRBJ2-2; TRBD1 aligns across 9 bases. This CDR3 has 14 amino acids. V shed 4 bases, J shed 4 bases, and the junction held 1 base outside the gene matches. CDR1 and CDR2 (germline): MNHEY, SMNVEV (reference sequence). CDR3 nucleotides: TGTGCCAGCAGTTGGGACAGGGCCACCGGGGAGCTGTTTTTT. It codes for CASSWDRATGELFF.

This sequence joins TRBV19 and TRBJ1-6; no definite D call. V was pared by 2 bases and J by 0 bases, with 11 bases between. Germline lookup yields CDR1 LNHDA and CDR2 SQIVND (reference sequence). This CDR3 region has 17 residues. As DNA, the CDR3 is TGTGCCAGTAGTATAAGCAAGCAAGGCTCCTATAATTCACCCCTCCACTTT. Translation: CASSISKQGSYNSPLHF. Based on the CDR3 plus reference TRBV19 and TRBJ1-6, the full variable domain is DGGITQSPKYLFRKEGQNVTLSCEQNLNHDAMYWYRQDPGQGLRLIYYSQIVNDFQKGDIAEGYSVSREKKESFPLTVTSAQKNPTAFYLCASSISKQGSYNSPLHFGNGTRLTVT.

The rearrangement uses TRBV10-3 and TRBJ2-7; weak D call: TRBD1 (6 bases). CDR3 length: 15 residues. CDR1 and CDR2 from the germline V gene are ENHRY and SYGVKD. V lost 4 bases, J lost 0 bases, and 13 bases lay in between. The CDR3 coding sequence is TGTGCCATCAGTGCAGGGGCCTTGAGCTCCTACGAGCAGTACTTC. Encoded protein: CAISAGALSSYEQYF.

The chain has TRBV2 and TRBJ2-2, with D possibly called TRBD1 or TRBD2 (5 bases each). The CDR3 spans 14 residues. Germline values: CDR1 SNHLY, CDR2 FYNNEI. Trimming removed 7 bases at V and 3 bases at J, with 12 bases between. The CDR3 region is CASTFMGDTGELFF. The CDR3 bases are TGTGCCAGCACCTTTATGGGGGACACCGGGGAGCTGTTTTTT.

The chain combines TRBV19 with TRBJ2-7; maybe TRBD2 (6 bases). The length of the CDR3 is 13 residues. The germline V gene encodes CDR1 LNHDA and CDR2 SQIVND (reference sequence). Trimming cost V 1 base and J 5 bases, with 9 bases left between them. The CDR3 spells CASSIGGADEQYF. CDR3 DNA: TGTGCCAGTAGTATAGGCGGGGCGGACGAGCAGTACTTC.

This clone was seen a single time. CDR3 sequence reads: CASTQGQYQETQYF. The CDR3 bases are TGTGCCAGCACCCAGGGACAATATCAAGAGACCCAGTACTTC. The chain couples TRBV5-5 to TRBJ2-5, with a tentative D call TRBD1 (6 bases). The V end was cut by 6 bases, the J end by 2 bases, with 14 bases between. The CDR3 contains 14 residues. Germline V lookup: CDR1 SGHKS, CDR2 YYEKEE (reference sequence).

The chain joins TRBV2 to TRBJ2-1; tentatively, D is TRBD1 (6 bases). Germline-derived CDR1 and CDR2 are SNHLY and FYNNEI. V lost 6 bases and J lost 0, with 15 bases in between. The CDR3 is made up of 16 amino acids. The CDR3: CASSTQGLNSYNEQFF. The CDR3 DNA is TGTGCCAGCAGCACACAGGGTCTTAACTCCTACAATGAGCAGTTCTTC.

The V and J genes are TRBV5-4 and TRBJ1-2; D possibly corresponds to TRBD1 (5 bases). This CDR3 has 13 residues. The V and J ends lost 5 bases and 4 bases respectively, with 12 bases between them. Germline CDR1 and CDR2: SGHNT and YYREEE (reference sequence). The CDR3 bases are TGTGCCAGCAGTCCCCAGGGTTCCTATGGCTACACCTTC. It encodes CASSPQGSYGYTF.

This clone was picked up one time. The rearrangement links TRBV30 to TRBJ2-1; D remains unclear. This CDR3 region has 11 residues. CDR1 GTSNPN and CDR2 SVGIG come from the germline V gene (reference sequence). V was clipped by 5 bases and J by 3 bases, with 5 bases between them. The CDR3 bases are TGTGCCTGGGGGGACTACAATGAGCAGTTCTTC. Protein: CAWGDYNEQFF.

This clone was observed a handful of times. V usage is TRBV19 and J usage is TRBJ1-2; 10 nucleotides align to TRBD1. Trimming at V came to 7 bases and at J to 6 bases, leaving 14 bases not matched to a gene. This CDR3 comprises 16 residues. Germline V gene lookup returns CDR1 LNHDA and CDR2 SQIVND (reference sequence). The CDR3 DNA reads TGTGCCAGTAAATGGAACTCGGGACAGGGGATGCATGGCTACACCTTC. It yields the protein CASKWNSGQGMHGYTF.

The CDR3 reads CASSLVVPAAPYNEQFF. The CDR3 DNA sequence: TGTGCCAGCAGCTTAGTTGTTCCGGCGGCACCTTACAATGAGCAGTTCTTC. V and J are TRBV11-2 and TRBJ2-1; D unresolved. Germline CDR1 reads SGHAT; CDR2 reads FQNNGV. Trimming pared 1 base from V and 4 bases from J, leaving 17 bases between. This CDR3 is built from 17 residues.

There are a few counts of this clone. The genes are TRBV5-6 and TRBJ1-6, with 10 bases aligning to TRBD1. The CDR3 runs 14 residues. Trimming cost V 3 bases and J 9 bases; bases outside gene matches: 3. Germline V gives CDR1 SGHDT, CDR2 YYEEEE. The CDR3 bases are TGTGCCAGCAGCTCGCGGACAGGGGGTTCACCCCTCCACTTT. Translated, it gives CASSSRTGGSPLHF.

This chain links TRBV30 with TRBJ1-4; D call uncertain. The CDR3 is made up of 14 amino acids. Germline-derived CDR1 and CDR2 are GTSNPN and SVGIG (reference sequence). Trimming pared 0 bases from V and 8 bases from J, leaving 13 bases between. The DNA of the CDR3 is TGTGCCTGGAGTGTACCCGGGATTGGGGAAAAACTGTTTTTT. This encodes CAWSVPGIGEKLFF.

The rearrangement uses TRBV19 and TRBJ2-2; tentatively, D is TRBD1 (6 bases). Trimming took off 4 bases at V and 4 bases at J, with 16 bases between the two ends. This CDR3 spans 16 amino acids. Germline-derived CDR1 and CDR2 are LNHDA and SQIVND (reference sequence). CDR3 protein: CASSSGQGSGTGELFF. The CDR3 DNA reads TGTGCCAGTAGTAGTGGCCAGGGGTCGGGCACCGGGGAGCTGTTTTTT.

The CDR3 region has the DNA TGCGCCAGCAGCCAAGAACCGCCGGGCCTCAAAAACATTCAGTACTTC. Encoded protein: CASSQEPPGLKNIQYF. The chain employs TRBV4-1 and TRBJ2-4; D ambiguous. The CDR3 has 16 amino acids. Trimming left V 0 bases short and J 3 bases short, with 12 bases between. Germline assignment: CDR1 MGHRA and CDR2 YSYEKL.

The V gene is TRBV29-1, the J gene TRBJ1-2; 8 nucleotides agree with TRBD1. Losses at the gene ends were 5 bases for V and 8 bases for J; bases not matched to a gene: 10. The CDR3 consists of 13 residues. Germline values: CDR1 SQVTM, CDR2 ANQGSEA. The CDR3: CSVPPGGAKGYTF. The CDR3 DNA reads as TGCAGCGTTCCCCCAGGGGGCGCAAAGGGCTACACCTTC.

CDR3 sequence reads: CASTPRGGTNEKLFF. The CDR3 DNA sequence: TGTGCCAGCACCCCGAGGGGAGGGACTAATGAAAAACTGTTTTTT. This sequence joins TRBV21-1 and TRBJ1-4. TRBV21-1 is marked as a pseudogene. This CDR3 region has 15 residues.

This clone was seen more than once but under ten times. A read error may account for a junction end that differs from germline. The chain couples TRBV20-1 to TRBJ2-7; 10 bases agree with TRBD2. CDR1 DFQATT and CDR2 SNEGSKA come from the germline V gene (reference sequence). The CDR3 runs to 11 residues. CDR3 DNA sequence: TGCAGTGCAAAAGGCGCTAGCGGGGGAATCTTC. This sequence encodes CSAKGASGGIF.